These 30 T cell receptor beta chains were all obtained from the same sample, sequenced in a study of shared clonotypes between healthy human individuals. The data were produced by immunoSEQ multiplex PCR, yet TCRdb's version contains in-frame clones alone and is incomplete. The sample records 950,000 to 1,100,000 clones, around 76% being singletons. The sequenced material came from memory CD4+ T cells sorted from blood. Subset in this sample: CD45RA-negative fraction. The receptors were gathered from a man in his late teens or twenties in good health.

This clone was seen a few times. The chain links TRBV2 to TRBJ2-2, with 7 bases identical to TRBD2. Germline CDR1 reads SNHLY; CDR2 reads FYNNEI. The ends lost 6 bases at V and 5 bases at J; junction bases unmatched: 6. CDR3 length: 14 amino acids. CDR3 loop: CASRWEGPTGELFF. In DNA form, the CDR3 reads TGTGCCAGCAGGTGGGAGGGCCCGACCGGGGAGCTGTTTTTT.

The chain couples TRBV5-1 to TRBJ2-2; the D gene is possibly TRBD1 (6 bases). Deletions cut 4 bases from V and 9 bases from J, with 16 bases between. The length of the CDR3 is 14 residues. The germline gives CDR1 SGHRS, CDR2 YFSETQ. CDR3 in amino acids: CASSNSPGDRELFF. CDR3 in DNA: TGCGCCAGCAGCAACTCTCCAGGGGATAGGGAGCTGTTTTTT. Using reference TRBV5-1 and TRBJ2-2 for the parts outside the CDR3, the full variable domain is KAGVTQTPRYLIKTRGQQVTLSCSPISGHRSVSWYQQTPGQGLQFLFEYFSETQRNKGNFPGRFSGRQFSNSRSEMNVSTLELGDSALYLCASSNSPGDRELFFGEGSRLTVL.

This clone turned up a few times. This rearrangement joins TRBV30 to TRBJ1-6; possible D gene TRBD1, 6 bases. Between the trimmed V and J ends, which lost 0 bases and 7 bases, there was a span of 22 bases. Per the germline V gene, CDR1 is GTSNPN and CDR2 is SVGIG (reference sequence). This CDR3 spans 18 amino acids. CDR3 amino acids: CAWSVRNRVSRANSPLHF. DNA of the CDR3: TGTGCCTGGAGTGTACGCAACAGGGTCAGCCGGGCAAATTCACCCCTCCACTTT.

With respect to this clone: A much larger clone sits a single nucleotide away, making a read error possible. This rearrangement joins TRBV9 to TRBJ2-2, with D perhaps TRBD2 (5 bases). Trimming left V 4 bases short and J 1 base short, with 5 bases between. Germline assignment: CDR1 SGDLS and CDR2 YYNGEE. This CDR3 has 13 amino acids. As DNA, the CDR3 is TGTGCCAGCAGCCGGGAGAACACCGGGGAGCTGTTTTTT. It encodes CASSRENTGELFF.

The CDR3 DNA reads as TGCGCCAGCAGCCCTGGGACCGTTGCAACTAATGAAAAACTGTTTTTT. This translates into CASSPGTVATNEKLFF. The J gene is TRBJ1-4, the V gene TRBV5-1; D is possibly TRBD1 (5 bases). V was pared by 4 bases and J by 0 bases, with 13 bases between. The CDR3 runs 16 residues. In germline, CDR1 is SGHRS, CDR2 YFSETQ.

V usage is TRBV6-1 and J usage is TRBJ1-1, with TRBD1 as a possible D gene (5 bases). The CDR3 totals 12 residues. Per the germline V gene, CDR1 is MNHNS and CDR2 is SASEGT. The V end was cut by 6 bases, the J end by 3 bases, with 8 bases between. CDR3: CASRGGYTEAFF. The CDR3 DNA sequence: TGTGCCAGCAGGGGGGGATACACTGAAGCTTTCTTT.

This clone was detected once. This chain connects TRBV9 to TRBJ2-3, with 10 bases fitting TRBD2. Trimming at V came to 2 bases and at J to 3 bases, leaving 3 bases not matched to a gene. The CDR3 runs to 15 residues. Germline CDR1 SGDLS, CDR2 YYNGEE. The CDR3 region is CASSVSGRETDTQYF. The CDR3 DNA sequence: TGTGCCAGCAGCGTCAGCGGGAGGGAGACAGATACGCAGTATTTT.

DNA for the CDR3: TGTGCCAGCAGCCCCGGCTCCTATAATTCACCCCTCCACTTT. It yields the protein CASSPGSYNSPLHF. The genes are TRBV7-2 and TRBJ1-6; the D is unclear. The CDR3 totals 14 residues. Trimming removed 5 bases at V and 0 bases at J, with 5 bases between. Germline-derived CDR1 and CDR2 are SGHTA and FQGNSA.

J is TRBJ2-1 and V is TRBV18; D gene unclear. The CDR3 has 13 amino acids. Germline V CDR1 and CDR2: KGHSH, LQKENI. Deletions cut 5 bases from V and 5 bases from J, with 10 bases between. The CDR3 reads CASSASRDNEQFF. In DNA, the CDR3 is TGTGCCAGCTCAGCCTCTAGAGACAATGAGCAGTTCTTC.

The genes are TRBV30 and TRBJ1-2, with D perhaps matching TRBD1 (5 bases). Looked up from germline, CDR1 is GTSNPN and CDR2 is SVGIG (reference sequence). The length of the CDR3 is 13 residues. V lost 3 bases and J 4 bases, leaving 12 bases between the germline ends. The CDR3 is CAWSAEGSYGYTF. The CDR3 DNA is TGTGCCTGGAGCGCGGAGGGGTCCTATGGCTACACCTTC.

The chain couples TRBV5-5 to TRBJ2-7; a possible D gene is TRBD1 (5 bases). The CDR3 totals 14 residues. Trimming stripped 0 bases from V and 4 bases from J, with 11 bases between. The germline V gene has CDR1 SGHKS and CDR2 YYEKEE (reference sequence). CDR3 residues: CASSLGQGNYEQYF. The CDR3 DNA sequence: TGTGCCAGCAGCTTGGGGCAGGGTAATTACGAGCAGTACTTC.

The chain joins TRBV5-1 to TRBJ1-2, with TRBD1 as a possible D gene (5 bases). The CDR3 contains 16 residues. V dropped 0 bases and J dropped 3 bases, with 15 bases sitting between them. CDR1 and CDR2 (germline): SGHRS, YFSETQ. The DNA of the CDR3 is TGCGCCAGCAGCTTGGCTCCCGAAAGACAGCACTATGGCTACACCTTC. This encodes CASSLAPERQHYGYTF. Using reference TRBV5-1 and TRBJ1-2 for the parts outside the CDR3, the full variable domain is KAGVTQTPRYLIKTRGQQVTLSCSPISGHRSVSWYQQTPGQGLQFLFEYFSETQRNKGNFPGRFSGRQFSNSRSEMNVSTLELGDSALYLCASSLAPERQHYGYTFGSGTRLTVV.

This clone appeared a few times. This chain connects TRBV7-2 to TRBJ1-2; D gene ambiguous. This CDR3 has 13 amino acids. The germline V gene has CDR1 SGHTA and CDR2 FQGNSA. Trimming took 3 bases from V and 2 from J, leaving 7 bases between them. The CDR3 here is CASSFTGNYGYTF. In nucleotides, the CDR3 is TGTGCCAGCAGCTTCACCGGGAACTATGGCTACACCTTC.

This clone was observed a single time. The chain is built from TRBV19 and TRBJ2-7; D unresolved. The CDR3 contains 16 residues. The V gene's germline CDR1 is LNHDA and CDR2 SQIVND (reference sequence). The V end was cut by 0 bases, the J end by 2 bases, with 14 bases between. The CDR3 nucleotides are TGTGCCAGTAGTATAGATTTAACGGCTCCTCCCTACGAGCAGTACTTC. Translation: CASSIDLTAPPYEQYF.

The gene calls are TRBV2 and TRBJ2-7, with 7 nucleotides matching TRBD1. V shed 4 bases, J shed 2 bases, and the junction held 2 bases outside the gene matches. The CDR3 runs 13 residues. Looked up from germline, CDR1 is SNHLY and CDR2 is FYNNEI. CDR3 region: CASSGQGAYEQYF. The CDR3 DNA follows: TGTGCCAGCAGTGGACAGGGTGCCTACGAGCAGTACTTC.

Only one count was recorded for this clone. The gene calls are TRBV27 and TRBJ2-7; possible D gene TRBD2, 7 bases. Germline loops: CDR1 MNHEY, CDR2 SMNVEV (reference sequence). The CDR3 contains 18 residues. Trimming shortened V by 7 bases and J by 5 bases, and 30 bases separated the two germline ends. For the CDR3, the DNA is TGTGCCAGCACCCCATGGGGGGGGCAGCATCGCGGTCCCCACGAGCAGTACTTC. Translated: CASTPWGGQHRGPHEQYF.

This chain uses TRBV20-1 with TRBJ2-1, with D possibly TRBD2 on 6 matching bases. The CDR3 extends over 10 amino acids. Trimming shortened V by 4 bases and J by 13 bases, and 11 bases separated the two germline ends. Germline values: CDR1 DFQATT, CDR2 SNEGSKA (reference sequence). This CDR3 reads CSATRDSQFF. The CDR3 DNA follows: TGCAGTGCTACTCGGGACTCCCAGTTCTTC.

The V gene is TRBV7-9, the J gene TRBJ2-2; D possibly corresponds to TRBD1 (5 bases). Trimming cost V 3 bases and J 5 bases, with 10 bases left between them. CDR3 size: 14 residues. The V gene's germline CDR1 is SEHNR and CDR2 FQNEAQ (reference sequence). CDR3 sequence: CASSFHRLTGELFF. CDR3 DNA: TGTGCCAGCAGCTTCCACAGGTTGACCGGGGAGCTGTTTTTT. Using reference TRBV7-9 and TRBJ2-2 for the parts outside the CDR3, the full variable domain is DTGVSQNPRHKITKRGQNVTFRCDPISEHNRLYWYRQTLGQGPEFLTYFQNEAQLEKSRLLSDRFSAERPKGSFSTLEIQRTEQGDSAMYLCASSFHRLTGELFFGEGSRLTVL.

J is TRBJ2-7 and V is TRBV7-3; TRBD1 might be the D (6 bases). V was trimmed by 5 bases and J by 8 bases, leaving 13 bases between them. Germline CDR1 and CDR2: SGHTA and FQGTGA. The length of the CDR3 is 12 residues. The CDR3 coding sequence is TGTGCCAGCAGCCAACAGGGTGGGAAGCAGTACTTC. Its translation is CASSQQGGKQYF.

This chain uses TRBV29-1 with TRBJ1-1, with 7 bases fitting TRBD1. The germline V gene has CDR1 SQVTM and CDR2 ANQGSEA. Trimming at V came to 7 bases and at J to 3 bases, leaving 5 bases not matched to a gene. The CDR3 runs to 12 residues. CDR3 sequence reads: CSAGQSDTEAFF. The CDR3 bases are TGCAGCGCGGGACAGTCCGACACTGAAGCTTTCTTT.

V is TRBV6-6 and J is TRBJ1-4; D ambiguous. The germline CDR1 and CDR2 sequences are MNHNY and SVGAGI (reference sequence). This CDR3 is 15 amino acids long. Trimming removed 5 bases at V and 1 base at J, with 11 bases between. The CDR3 protein is CASSLTKGTNEKLFF. CDR3 DNA sequence: TGTGCCAGCAGTCTCACGAAAGGAACTAATGAAAAACTGTTTTTT.

This rearrangement joins TRBV4-1 to TRBJ2-1; 10 bases align to TRBD2. The CDR3 runs 16 residues. The germline V gene encodes CDR1 MGHRA and CDR2 YSYEKL. Trimming cost V 1 base and J 9 bases; bases outside gene matches: 9. CDR3 sequence (DNA): TGCGCCAGCAGCCAAGTGTCTAGCGGGAGTATTGTTGAGCAGTTCTTC. It translates to CASSQVSSGSIVEQFF.

The V gene is TRBV6-5, the J gene TRBJ1-2, with TRBD1 matching over 12 bases. CDR1 and CDR2 (germline): MNHEY, SVGAGI. V lost 2 bases and J lost 13; bases outside the gene matches: 14. This CDR3 spans 16 amino acids. The CDR3 nucleotides are TGTGCCAGCAGTTACGGCGGGGTCGGGACAGGGGGCTATCTCACCTTC. Encoded protein: CASSYGGVGTGGYLTF.

This clone was counted between two and nine times. The gene calls are TRBV6-5 and TRBJ2-7; 13 bases line up with TRBD2. Germline lookup yields CDR1 MNHEY and CDR2 SVGAGI. V gave up 4 bases and J gave up 6 bases; unmatched junction bases: 6. The CDR3 consists of 15 residues. The CDR3 region is CASSSPGLAGFEQYF. For the CDR3, the DNA is TGTGCCAGCAGTTCTCCGGGACTAGCGGGATTCGAGCAGTACTTC.

The chain recombines TRBV4-1 with TRBJ2-4; the D is unclear. Germline V gene sequence: CDR1 MGHRA, CDR2 YSYEKL. The CDR3 contains 14 residues. The V end was cut by 4 bases, the J end by 6 bases, with 13 bases between. The CDR3 here is CASSPFGPLNIQYF. DNA of the CDR3: TGCGCCAGCAGCCCATTCGGCCCCTTAAACATTCAGTACTTC.

This chain uses TRBV5-1 with TRBJ1-3; D uncertain. With 1 base removed from V and 2 bases from J, the gap between germline ends came to 19 bases. Germline assignment: CDR1 SGHRS and CDR2 YFSETQ. This CDR3 contains 18 residues. The CDR3 sequence is CASSLMTSVRTAGNTIYF. Written as DNA, the CDR3 is TGCGCCAGCAGCTTGATGACCTCCGTTAGAACGGCTGGAAACACCATATATTTT.

This chain links TRBV19 with TRBJ2-1; 7 bases map to TRBD1. After removal of 6 bases from V and 8 bases from J, the junction contained 13 bases not matched to a gene. Germline CDR1 and CDR2: LNHDA and SQIVND (reference sequence). This CDR3 region has 15 residues. CDR3 nucleotides: TGTGCCAGTAGATCTCTTGGGACAGAGGCTCATGAGCAGTTCTTC. Translated: CASRSLGTEAHEQFF.

V usage is TRBV12-5 and J usage is TRBJ2-3; D might be TRBD1 (6 bases). Trimming removed 6 bases at V and 3 bases at J, with 13 bases between. The CDR3 sequence is 14 residues long. Germline V gene sequence: CDR1 LGHNT, CDR2 FRNRAP. In nucleotides, the CDR3 is TGTGCTAGTGGATTCGACAGGTTAACAGATACGCAGTATTTT. Translated, it gives CASGFDRLTDTQYF. The whole variable domain, remainder taken from reference TRBV12-5 and TRBJ2-3, is DARVTQTPRHKVTEMGQEVTMRCQPILGHNTVFWYRQTMMQGLELLAYFRNRAPLDDSGMPKDRFSAEMPDATLATLKIQPSEPRDSAVYFCASGFDRLTDTQYFGPGTRLTVL.

The V gene is TRBV27, the J gene TRBJ1-6, with TRBD1 matching over 9 bases. Looked up from germline, CDR1 is MNHEY and CDR2 is SMNVEV (reference sequence). V shed 6 bases, J shed 6 bases, and the junction held 9 bases outside the gene matches. CDR3 length: 16 amino acids. This chain's CDR3 is CASSPDRGKGNSPLHF. The CDR3 nucleotides read TGTGCCAGCAGCCCAGACAGGGGGAAGGGTAATTCACCCCTCCACTTT.

The chain uses TRBV7-8 and TRBJ1-5; 7 bases fit TRBD1. The CDR3 runs 16 residues. Germline-derived CDR1 and CDR2 are SGHVS and FQNEAQ. After removal of 3 bases from V and 5 bases from J, the junction contained 10 bases not matched to a gene. CDR3 in amino acids: CASSLGRDRADQPQHF. As DNA, the CDR3 is TGTGCCAGCAGCTTGGGACGTGACAGGGCCGATCAGCCCCAGCATTTT.